This T cell receptor (beta chain) was recovered during a study of Tregs in tolerant kidney transplant recipients. Generated by immunoSEQ multiplex PCR, the TCRdb table keeps only in-frame clones and is missing some. This table holds roughly 48,000 clones. This clonotype was obtained from a human donor who received a combined kidney and bone marrow transplant. The source was CD4+ T cells from blood, collected before the transplant.

The part of the CDR3 DNA that was read is TGTGCCAGTAGCCTCCACGGACAGGGGAGCTCCTACGAG. Its protein product is CASSLHGQGSSYE. The CDR3 reads in full as CASSLHGQGSSYEQYF. The rearrangement links TRBV19 to TRBJ2-7, with 9 bases lining up with TRBD1. The CDR3 end lies 3 residues beyond the end of the read and is filled in from the germline J gene. The CDR3 runs 16 residues. V lost 6 bases to trimming and J lost 0 bases; unmatched junction nucleotides: 9. Germline V gene lookup returns CDR1 LNHDA and CDR2 SQIVND (reference sequence). The complete variable domain, with remaining parts taken from reference TRBV19 and TRBJ2-7, reads DGGITQSPKYLFRKEGQNVTLSCEQNLNHDAMYWYRQDPGQGLRLIYYSQIVNDFQKGDIAEGYSVSREKKESFPLTVTSAQKNPTAFYLCASSLHGQGSSYEQYFGPGTRLTVT.